This T cell receptor beta chain was identified during a study of T cells in Graves' hyperthyroidism and ophthalmopathy. This CDR3 comprises 13 residues. Trimming removed 8 bases from V and 2 bases from J, with 12 bases in between. CDR1 is KGHSH, CDR2 LQKENI, per germline. This clonotype was seen repeatedly, ten times or more. It was uncontrolled infection, other autoimmune disease, pregnancy or lactation that excluded patients. The PBMCs had their origin in around 10 ml of fresh peripheral blood. RNA transcripts gave rise to amplified TCR beta CDR3 regions. During a first-round RT-PCR of the TCR CDR3, the HTBI primer set was used. TCRdb passed the multiplex PCR reads through MiXCR, listing each CDR3 protein once. The sample lists over 350,000 distinct CDR3 sequences; roughly 18% were seen once.

The chain joins TRBV18 to TRBJ1-1; D gene unclear. The sequencing sample was made of blood. The receptor comes from a man aged 18 to 29 with Graves' ophthalmopathy. Written as DNA, the CDR3 is TGTGCCAGCGCCTCGGTTTACAACACTGAAGCTTTCTTT. Protein sequence: CASASVYNTEAFF.